The clone carrying this T cell receptor beta chain was recorded a few times. The antigen remains undetermined. This record belongs to a study of T cell repertoires in cytomegalovirus infection. At the level of the study: Well-studied HLA-B-restricted epitopes and recently identified HLA-C-restricted epitopes of CMV were both used in the study. In public TCR beta signatures, there were indications of both CMV infection and matching HLA type. Study findings and constraints: HLA-C-restricted CMV-specific TCR beta clonotypes prevailed in the ex vivo response.

Each CDR3 protein gets one entry after TCRdb re-called the reads with MiXCR. The sample has just under 500,000 distinct CDR3 sequences, 33% seen once. The CDR3 runs to 14 residues. Trimming took off 6 bases at V and 5 bases at J, with 16 bases between the two ends. The chain joins TRBV12-3 or TRBV12-4 to TRBJ1-1; weak D call: TRBD1 (6 bases). Sequencing used cultured PBMCs, obtained from culture after CMV antigen stimulation. The receptor was isolated from a human donor in good health (CMV status not recorded). Some clones in this sample may be carry-over from other donors' samples. The CDR3 loop reads CASSLNQGWTEAFF. Here the CDR3 DNA reads TGTGCCAGCAGCCTTAATCAGGGGTGGACTGAAGCTTTCTTT.